This TCR beta chain derives from a study of CD8 T cells in ankylosing spondylitis. Remarks on this clonotype: Its antigen is as yet unknown.

Trimming removed 4 bases from V and 5 bases from J, with 9 bases in between. The CDR3 runs to 12 residues. Germline V gives CDR1 DFQATT, CDR2 SNEGSKA (reference sequence). Findings of the study overall: Earlier work had already found some motif variants in reactive arthritis synovial fluid and blood. A TCR beta motif of 7 to 9 highly homologous variants seemed to mark ankylosing spondylitis blood.

Each CDR3 protein is one row after TCRdb ran MiXCR on the 5' RACE reads. The data contain almost 250,000 distinct CDR3 sequences, 32% of them singletons. The chain is built from TRBV20-1 and TRBJ2-1; D is ambiguous. Input material: blood, either unsorted or a sorted T cell fraction (not recorded which). The source is a male donor with ankylosing spondylitis or in good health (not recorded which). As DNA, the CDR3 is TGCAGTGCTATCGATCCTCACAATGAGCAGTTCTTC. Protein product: CSAIDPHNEQFF.